This T cell receptor beta chain emerged from a study of cytomegalovirus exposure and HLA in healthy donors (dated by TCRdb to about 2017). Looking at the study overall: In an earlier analysis of roughly 590 of the donors, 250 to 350 Gb of sequence data and 90 million to 120 million unique TCR beta sequences from about 179 million T cells were reported. An early release covering 550 to 650 HLA-typed donors comprised approximately 290 gigabases of sequencing data and 85 million or so unique TCR sequences. Of the roughly 400 genotyped donors, 65% to 90% were placed in the genetic ancestry cluster associated with self-reported Caucasian donors. The study was designed to test whether signatures of past pathogen exposure could be identified by cataloging public T cell receptors. The T cell repertoires of around 730 subjects were profiled by immunosequencing and related to cytomegalovirus serostatus. In addition to the first cohort of approximately 670 subjects, a separate validation cohort of 130 or so different subjects was used. To predict cytomegalovirus infection status, the study brought together high-throughput TCR immunosequencing, statistical association of individual TCRs with disease status, and machine learning. In a later analysis, previously published TCR beta repertoires from 666 donors were re-analyzed and high-resolution HLA genotyping was added so that TCR occurrence patterns could be studied. Rather than drawing on any new phenotypic data, the later analysis identified candidate immune exposures from TCR beta sequences and the way those sequences occurred across donors. In an earlier analysis of over 550 of the donors, high-throughput TCR beta sequencing was used to judge whether each TCR beta V gene segment behaved as functional or pseudogenic. Donor age, sex, ethnicity and CMV serostatus were collected together with the repertoire data. Genome-wide SNP genotypes for about 65% of the 666 donors were used in a later genetic analysis, which treated that subset as a discovery cohort. All discovery cohort repertoires had been generated on a single sequencing platform. Class I and class II HLA loci were covered by the typing at four-digit resolution. The number of donors typed differed by locus, with roughly 629-640 for A, B, C, DRB1 and DQB1, 522 for DQA1, under 610 for DPA1, and around 460 for DPB1. Several DR-DQ haplotypes were handled as single units for association and clustering because linkage in the cohort was strong. Among several hundred genotyped donors of the cohort, an average of approximately 220,000 unique TCR beta nucleotide sequences was sequenced per donor, of which about 20% were non-productive. Here is what the overall study found, with its caveats: In vitro tests confirmed that a few of the cytomegalovirus-associated TCR beta chains recognize cytomegalovirus antigens. Broadly in line with IMGT annotations, most TCR beta V segments showed up in productive rearrangements about 90% or about 30% of the time in an earlier analysis of 450 to 750 of the donors. It was suggested by the authors that the approach could potentially be generalized to other disease states and immunological phenotypes. Presence/absence analyses assumed roughly uniform sequencing depth across donors, an assumption that may not hold. Because some donors lacked HLA typing at each locus, the association tests relied only on the typed subset. In a later genetic analysis, fewer N-insertions in productive TCRs were reported among donors in an Asian-associated ancestry cluster than the 666-donor mean. V-gene and J-gene trimming of TCR beta chains was associated with a missense DCLRE1C variant in a later genetic analysis, and the association was replicated in an independent cohort. Compared with equally common non-associated chains, HLA-associated TCR beta chains in a later analysis were more clonally expanded and had lower generation probabilities. Across donors, most TCR sequences were observed very rarely, whereas some public TCRs were present in many individuals. Strong co-occurrence of HLA alleles, especially DR and DQ, made assigning TCR associations to individual alleles difficult. According to a later analysis, TCR association rates differed among HLA loci, with DRB1 alleles showing the most associated TCRs and HLA-C alleles showing the fewest. The only immune exposure information available for the cohort was CMV serostatus. Some 15 rarely observed V segments, including chromosome 9 orphons, were excluded from the earlier analysis of about 600 of the donors because counts were too low. In the study, around 160 TCR beta chains were listed as associated with cytomegalovirus. The classifier was reported to diagnose cytomegalovirus status with high specificity and sensitivity in both the original cohort and the validation cohort. At a false discovery rate of 0.05, a later analysis linked some 17,000 TCR beta sequences to specific HLA alleles. Some IMGT-functional V segments, including TRBV6-2 and TRBV6-3, could not be distinguished by the 87-base-pair reads and were therefore excluded. Correlated functional status among segregating V segments might reflect linkage disequilibrium, but an unknown experimental factor could not be ruled out. In a later analysis, most CMV-associated TCR beta chains were found to appear HLA-restricted, with HLA associations seemingly driven largely by CMV exposure. A cluster of highly shared sequence variants was judged likely to be a technical artifact of the sequencing pipeline. A further reported finding was that TCR beta sequences accurately predicted the HLA-A and HLA-B alleles for most subjects in the first cohort. A later analysis reported that several top co-occurrence clusters appeared linked to parvovirus B19, influenza, CMV and Epstein-Barr virus. In this cohort, only TCR beta chains were sequenced, and detectable features were limited by the absence of alpha or paired-chain data.

The library was produced with the immunoSEQ multiplex PCR assay. For the multiplex PCR, a mixture combining 60 forward primers for TCR Vbeta segments and 13 reverse primers for TCR Jbeta segments was used. The CDR3 region of rearranged TCR beta genes was amplified from genomic DNA with a multiplex PCR assay. The amplified TCR beta libraries were sequenced on the Illumina HiSeq System as 87-base-pair reads. Per the original workflow: In a later analysis, some 80 million unique TCR beta chains were counted across the approximately 640 repertoires, and approximately 11 million of these chains were shared by at least two donors. A nearest-neighbor algorithm error-corrected the raw reads and collapsed the reads into unique sequences, merging closely related sequences to remove PCR and sequencing errors. To assign V, D and J gene segments, CDR3 sequences were aligned to IMGT reference sequences. For a sequence to be retained, at least a six-nucleotide match to both a V gene segment and a J gene segment was required. Rearrangements were classified as productive when the CDR3 lacked stop codons and remained in frame with V and J, and all other rearrangements were classified as non-productive. Following IMGT convention, CDR3 was defined as the stretch from the second conserved V-encoded cysteine up to the conserved J-encoded phenylalanine. Sequences without an unambiguous match to a single V gene segment were excluded from the earlier analysis of 587 of the donors. An earlier analysis of just under 600 of the donors called V segments functional above 56.7% productive rearrangements and segregating when the between-donor standard deviation exceeded 5%. To diagnose cytomegalovirus status from the catalog of TCR beta chain sequences, a statistical classification framework was built. In a later analysis, TCR nucleotide sequences were compared against IMGT/GENE-DB human TR gene sequences so that V and J genes could be assigned. In a later analysis, CDR3 sequences and most-parsimonious VDJ recombination scenarios were assigned using the TCRdist pipeline. A later analysis defined each TCR beta chain by its CDR3 amino acid sequence plus V-gene family, and excluded reads lacking a unique V-gene family. To address suspected cross-contamination and a sequencing artifact, a later analysis removed approximately 600 highly shared, low-generation-probability nucleotide sequences. For each public chain, a later analysis derived a clonal expansion index from normalized ranks of inferred template counts within each repertoire. Generation probabilities in a later analysis came from a VDJ recombination model fitted to out-of-frame rearrangements, and those results were checked against IGoR. In a later analysis, TCR-TCR, TCR-HLA and TCR-CMV co-occurrence was scored with hypergeometric tests, and a repertoire-size bias correction was applied to TCR pairs. To estimate false discovery rates, a later analysis permuted the HLA or CMV assignments 20 times. A later analysis grouped co-occurring TCRs with DBSCAN, adding TCRdist sequence similarity when clustering within HLA-allele-positive subsets. For co-occurrence clustering, repertoires with fewer than 30,000 or more than 120,000 public chains were excluded, along with about five repertoires with anomalous nucleotide sharing. Entries here come from immuneACCESS through TCRdb and include only in-frame sequences with V and J called. Some clones fail to appear in such tables; in the studies checked, an unresolved V gene covers under half of the shortfall, and the cause of the remainder is unknown. The V and J calls and clone size come from that table; D and trimming were worked out from the DNA. The sample table holds some 130,000 clones, of which approximately 80% were seen once. Approximately 2% of the sample goes to the ten largest clones.

Counted from cysteine to phenylalanine, this CDR3 has 17 amino acids. Kept here is only the CDR3 DNA, which spans 51 bases and is read in frame from base 1. V is pruned by 5 bases and J by 1 base, leaving 11 bases of the junction without a gene match. CDR1 SGHRS and CDR2 YFSETQ were looked up in the germline V gene. The cohort consisted of 666 healthy bone marrow donors. At the time of sampling, all cohort members were nominally healthy, though unrecorded immune exposures were likely present. The donor tested CMV seronegative and was one of the 352 seronegative cohort members. A peripheral blood sample was provided by each donor, and peripheral blood mononuclear cells were used for TCR beta sequencing. Genomic DNA was extracted from the blood cell samples with the Qiagen DNeasy Blood Extraction Kit. As for this clone: The antigen this receptor binds is unknown. No quality values exist for individual bases; no much larger clone is one base distant. This CDR3 is also generated by other DNA sequences in the sample.

The sequenced sample was PBMCs. The sequence is built from TRBV5-1 and TRBJ2-1, with TRBD2 identical over 8 junction bases. The TCR sequence derives from a man in his thirties or forties in good health and CMV-seronegative. The DNA is TGCGCCAGCAGTTCACTGGCGGGAGGCATTTCCTACAATGAGCAGTTCTTC. Its amino acids are CASSSLAGGISYNEQFF.